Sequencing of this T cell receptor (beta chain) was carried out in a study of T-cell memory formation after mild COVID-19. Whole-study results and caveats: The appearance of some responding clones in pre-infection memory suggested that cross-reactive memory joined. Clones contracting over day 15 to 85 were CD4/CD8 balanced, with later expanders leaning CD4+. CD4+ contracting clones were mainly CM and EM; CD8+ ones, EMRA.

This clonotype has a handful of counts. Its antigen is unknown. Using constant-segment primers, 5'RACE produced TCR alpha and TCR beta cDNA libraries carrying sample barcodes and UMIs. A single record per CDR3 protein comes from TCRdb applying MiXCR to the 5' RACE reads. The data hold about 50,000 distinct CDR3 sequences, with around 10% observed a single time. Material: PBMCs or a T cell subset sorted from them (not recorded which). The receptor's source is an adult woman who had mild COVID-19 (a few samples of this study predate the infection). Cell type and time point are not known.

CDR3 residues: CSAIPLREGYEQYF. CDR3 in DNA: TGCAGTGCTATCCCTTTGAGGGAGGGCTACGAGCAGTACTTC. The J gene is TRBJ2-7, the V gene TRBV20-1; 7 nucleotides match TRBD2. The CDR3 runs 14 residues. After removal of 4 bases from V and 3 bases from J, the junction contained 9 bases not matched to a gene. CDR1 is DFQATT and CDR2 is SNEGSKA in the germline V gene (reference sequence).